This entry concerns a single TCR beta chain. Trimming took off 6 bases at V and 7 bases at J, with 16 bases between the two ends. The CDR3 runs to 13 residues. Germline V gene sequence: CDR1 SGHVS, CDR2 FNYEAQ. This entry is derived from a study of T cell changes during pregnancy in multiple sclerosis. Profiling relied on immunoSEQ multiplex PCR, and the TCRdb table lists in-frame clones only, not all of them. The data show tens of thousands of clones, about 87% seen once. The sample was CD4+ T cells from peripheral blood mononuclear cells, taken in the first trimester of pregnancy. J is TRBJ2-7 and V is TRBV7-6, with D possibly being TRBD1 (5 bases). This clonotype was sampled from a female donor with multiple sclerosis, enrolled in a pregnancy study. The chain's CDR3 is CASSPQQAGEQYF. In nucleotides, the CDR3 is TGTGCCAGCAGTCCACAACAGGCCGGTGAGCAGTACTTC.